The next 22 T cell receptor beta chains were all read from a single sample in a study of T cells in Graves' hyperthyroidism and ophthalmopathy. The CDR3 regions of TCR beta were amplified from RNA transcripts. Initially, a first-round RT-PCR of the TCR CDR3 employed the HTBI primer set. In TCRdb, the multiplex PCR reads were re-called with MiXCR into one record per CDR3 protein. The data contain about 380,000 distinct CDR3 sequences, around an eighth of them singletons. Sequencing was carried out using blood. The source of these receptors is a young man with Graves' hyperthyroidism that later progressed to Graves' ophthalmopathy.

CDR3 amino acids: CASSHGTSGGPGQYF. Written as DNA, the CDR3 is TGTGCCAGCAGCCACGGGACTAGCGGGGGGCCTGGCCAGTACTTC. The chain carries TRBV3-1 and TRBJ2-5; 15 nucleotides agree with TRBD2. The CDR3 has 15 amino acids. Trimming took 3 bases from V and 10 from J; bases not matched to a gene: 6. Germline loops: CDR1 LGHDT, CDR2 YNNKEL (reference sequence).

This clonotype was detected a few times. The genes are TRBV11-3 and TRBJ2-7, with TRBD2 matching 9 bases. The CDR3 is 17 residues long. Germline CDR1 reads SGHNT; CDR2 reads YENEEA. V lost 1 base to trimming and J lost 4 bases; unmatched junction nucleotides: 11. The CDR3 sequence: CASSLAYSAGGFYEQYF. CDR3 bases: TGTGCCAGCAGCTTAGCATACTCAGCGGGGGGCTTTTACGAGCAGTACTTC. Using reference TRBV11-3 and TRBJ2-7 for the parts outside the CDR3, the full variable domain is EAGVVQSPRYKIIEKKQPVAFWCNPISGHNTLYWYLQNLGQGPELLIRYENEEAVDDSQLPKDRFSAERLKGVDSTLKIQPAELGDSAVYLCASSLAYSAGGFYEQYFGPGTRLTVT.

This clonotype has more than one count but fewer than ten. The chain has TRBV27 and TRBJ2-7; D gene uncertain. This CDR3 has 14 amino acids. CDR1 and CDR2 from the germline V gene are MNHEY and SMNVEV (reference sequence). The V and J ends lost 5 bases and 2 bases respectively, with 13 bases between them. The CDR3, as DNA: TGTGCCAGCAGTCAGAGCAGTGTTGCCTACGAGCAGTACTTC. It translates to CASSQSSVAYEQYF.

The sample holds many counts of this clonotype. This sequence joins TRBV30 and TRBJ2-7, with TRBD1 as a possible D gene (6 bases). With 4 bases removed from V and 2 bases from J, the gap between germline ends came to 12 bases. Germline values: CDR1 GTSNPN, CDR2 SVGIG (reference sequence). This CDR3 is built from 13 residues. The CDR3 loop is CAWTTGLTYEQYF. CDR3 coding DNA: TGTGCCTGGACGACAGGTCTGACCTACGAGCAGTACTTC. Full variable domain (missing parts from reference TRBV30 and TRBJ2-7): SQTIHQWPATLVQPVGSPLSLECTVEGTSNPNLYWYRQAAGRGLQLLFYSVGIGQISSEVPQNLSASRPQDRQFILSSKKLLLSDSGFYLCAWTTGLTYEQYFGPGTRLTVT.

This clonotype was counted once. The genes are TRBV20-1 and TRBJ1-6; tentative D call: TRBD1 (6 bases). Between the trimmed V and J ends, which lost 6 bases and 5 bases, there was a span of 8 bases. There are 12 residues in the CDR3. The germline CDR1 and CDR2 sequences are DFQATT and SNEGSKA (reference sequence). The CDR3 loop reads CSATGNNSPLHF. CDR3 bases: TGCAGTGCCACAGGGAATAATTCACCCCTCCACTTT.

This clonotype showed up many times. V and J are TRBV28 and TRBJ1-1; TRBD1 might be the D (5 bases). V gave up 1 base and J gave up 9 bases, with 15 bases separating them. The germline CDR1 and CDR2 sequences are MDHEN and SYDVKM. CDR3 size: 14 residues. As DNA, the CDR3 is TGTGCCAGCAGTTTATTTGGGGGAGGGGAAAAAGCTTTCTTT. Residues: CASSLFGGGEKAFF.

This clonotype occurred a few times. The rearrangement links TRBV24-1 to TRBJ2-3; no definite D call. The V end was cut by 1 base, the J end by 1 base, with 5 bases between. This CDR3 spans 14 amino acids. The germline gives CDR1 KGHDR, CDR2 SFDVKD. CDR3 protein: CATSDFSRTDTQYF. The CDR3 bases are TGTGCCACCAGTGATTTTAGCCGCACAGATACGCAGTATTTT.

The V call is TRBV2, the J call TRBJ2-4, with D uncertain. Germline V gene data show CDR1 as SNHLY and CDR2 as FYNNEI. CDR3 length equals 14 residues. Trimming removed 3 bases from V and 3 bases from J, with 9 bases in between. The CDR3 DNA reads TGTGCCAGCAGTGACTTGGGGATCAAAAACATTCAGTACTTC. This translates into CASSDLGIKNIQYF.

This clonotype was recorded many times. This chain joins TRBV5-6 and TRBJ1-1, with D hard to call. CDR1 SGHDT and CDR2 YYEEEE come from the germline V gene. Trimming took off 4 bases at V and 5 bases at J, with 15 bases between the two ends. This CDR3 contains 14 residues. CDR3 region: CASSVRGVWTEAFF. In DNA, the CDR3 is TGTGCCAGCAGCGTACGTGGGGTTTGGACTGAAGCTTTCTTT. Variable domain in full (rest from reference TRBV5-6 and TRBJ1-1): DAGVTQSPTHLIKTRGQQVTLRCSPKSGHDTVSWYQQALGQGPQFIFQYYEEEERQRGNFPDRFSGHQFPNYSSELNVNALLLGDSALYLCASSVRGVWTEAFFGQGTRLTVV.

In its sample, this clonotype was seen many times. The chain is built from TRBV24-1 and TRBJ2-3, with D unresolved. CDR1 and CDR2 from the germline V gene are KGHDR and SFDVKD. The V and J ends lost 5 bases and 0 bases respectively, with 8 bases between them. This CDR3 is 14 amino acids long. For the CDR3, the DNA is TGTGCCACCAGTGGAGGTTTTAGCACAGATACGCAGTATTTT. It codes for CATSGGFSTDTQYF.

CDR3 DNA: TGTGCCAGCAGTTTAGCCGGGGGGCTACACAATGAGCAGTTCTTC. This sequence encodes CASSLAGGLHNEQFF. The chain carries TRBV28 and TRBJ2-1, with a tentative D call TRBD2 (7 bases). Germline V CDR1 and CDR2: MDHEN, SYDVKM. This CDR3 region has 15 residues. V shed 2 bases and J shed 5 bases, with 13 bases lying between them.

The chain combines TRBV5-5 with TRBJ2-1; 7 nucleotides agree with TRBD1. V lost 4 bases and J lost 2; bases outside the gene matches: 9. The CDR3 has 16 residues. The germline V gene has CDR1 SGHKS and CDR2 YYEKEE (reference sequence). In DNA form, the CDR3 reads TGTGCCAGCAGCAACCCTACAGGGGTGGCCTACAATGAGCAGTTCTTC. Its translation: CASSNPTGVAYNEQFF.

The chain is built from TRBV7-9 and TRBJ2-1, with D hard to call. Germline assignment: CDR1 SEHNR and CDR2 FQNEAQ (reference sequence). The CDR3 runs 16 residues. The V end lost 2 bases, the J end lost 2 bases, and 13 bases lay between the germline ends. The CDR3 coding sequence is TGTGCCAGCAGCTTATTGGATGGTAGAACCTACAATGAGCAGTTCTTC. The encoded protein is CASSLLDGRTYNEQFF.

This clonotype was recorded at least ten times. The chain carries TRBV24-1 and TRBJ2-5; D not certain. The CDR3 is made up of 13 amino acids. Germline V gives CDR1 KGHDR, CDR2 SFDVKD. V was cut by 4 bases and J by 5 bases, with 10 bases left in between. The CDR3 reads CATSEMDGETQYF. CDR3 DNA: TGTGCCACCAGTGAAATGGACGGGGAGACCCAGTACTTC.

CDR3 region: CSARGLSDLAKNIQYF. The CDR3 DNA sequence: TGCAGTGCTAGAGGATTGTCTGATCTAGCCAAAAACATTCAGTACTTC. The genes are TRBV20-1 and TRBJ2-4; D unresolved. Germline V gene lookup returns CDR1 DFQATT and CDR2 SNEGSKA (reference sequence). The CDR3 is 16 amino acids. The V and J ends lost 1 base and 0 bases respectively, with 13 bases between them.

In this sample, this clonotype turned up a few times. The chain couples TRBV30 to TRBJ1-1; a possible D gene is TRBD1 (6 bases). Germline lookup yields CDR1 GTSNPN and CDR2 SVGIG (reference sequence). The CDR3 extends over 17 amino acids. V dropped 1 base and J dropped 0 bases, with 18 bases sitting between them. CDR3 region: CAWSAGEAWDMNTEAFF. In nucleotides, the CDR3 is TGTGCCTGGAGTGCTGGGGAAGCGTGGGACATGAACACTGAAGCTTTCTTT. Supplemented by reference TRBV30 and TRBJ1-1, the full variable domain reads SQTIHQWPATLVQPVGSPLSLECTVEGTSNPNLYWYRQAAGRGLQLLFYSVGIGQISSEVPQNLSASRPQDRQFILSSKKLLLSDSGFYLCAWSAGEAWDMNTEAFFGQGTRLTVV.

This clonotype came up many times. This sequence joins TRBV7-6 and TRBJ2-7; the match to TRBD2 covers 8 bases. The V segment lost 5 bases and the J segment 3 bases; nucleotides outside the gene matches: 6. CDR3 size: 14 residues. The V gene's germline CDR1 is SGHVS and CDR2 FNYEAQ. For the CDR3, the DNA is TGTGCCAGCAGCCCCTCGGGAGGGGGCTACGAGCAGTACTTC. Translation: CASSPSGGGYEQYF.

This clonotype was observed many times. This chain links TRBV2 with TRBJ2-3, with 11 positions matching TRBD1. J gave up 1 base and V 10 bases, and 4 bases lay outside the gene matches. Germline V gene lookup returns CDR1 SNHLY and CDR2 FYNNEI. The CDR3 is 14 amino acids. CDR3 loop: CANSDRGRTDTQYF. The CDR3 coding sequence is TGTGCCAACTCGGACAGGGGGCGCACAGATACGCAGTATTTT.

The rearrangement uses TRBV5-1 and TRBJ1-2; no clear D gene. This CDR3 is built from 13 residues. V lost 0 bases and J lost 8, with 11 bases in between. The germline CDR1 and CDR2 sequences are SGHRS and YFSETQ. CDR3 sequence: CASSLAGSRGYTF. CDR3 DNA: TGCGCCAGCAGCTTGGCCGGTTCCCGGGGCTACACCTTC. Complete variable domain (other parts from reference TRBV5-1 and TRBJ1-2): KAGVTQTPRYLIKTRGQQVTLSCSPISGHRSVSWYQQTPGQGLQFLFEYFSETQRNKGNFPGRFSGRQFSNSRSEMNVSTLELGDSALYLCASSLAGSRGYTFGSGTRLTVV.

The table lists this clonotype with many counts. V usage is TRBV27 and J usage is TRBJ1-2, with TRBD1 matching 7 bases. V dropped 3 bases and J dropped 4; count of bases not matched to a gene: 5. Germline V gene data show CDR1 as MNHEY and CDR2 as SMNVEV (reference sequence). The CDR3 is made up of 14 amino acids. The CDR3 region has the DNA TGTGCCAGCAGTTTCGGGCACAGGGGCTATGGCTACACCTTC. This codes for CASSFGHRGYGYTF.

This clonotype was observed a few times. This chain links TRBV19 with TRBJ1-1, with a tentative D call TRBD1 (6 bases). The CDR3 spans 14 residues. The germline V and J ends were trimmed by 3 bases and 4 bases, with 12 bases remaining between them. Looked up from germline, CDR1 is LNHDA and CDR2 is SQIVND (reference sequence). The chain's CDR3 is CASSMGAMGTEAFF. In DNA, the CDR3 is TGTGCCAGTAGTATGGGGGCAATGGGCACTGAAGCTTTCTTT.

Concerning this clonotype: A much more abundant neighbour one base away suggests this may be a read error. The chain recombines TRBV18 with TRBJ2-3; D may be TRBD1 (5 bases). Per the germline V gene, CDR1 is KGHSH and CDR2 is LQKENI. V was cut by 3 bases and J by 0 bases, with 13 bases left in between. The CDR3 runs 16 residues. The CDR3: CASSPRWGLSTDTQYF. In DNA, the CDR3 is TGTGCCAGCTCACCTAGATGGGGCCTTAGCACAGATACGCAGTATTTT.